The source of this T cell receptor (beta chain) is a study of T cell responses to AZD1222 COVID-19 vaccine. Using immunoSEQ multiplex PCR, the repertoire was profiled, and TCRdb retains in-frame clones only, with some absent. Here the sample spans 150,000 or so clones, roughly 90% being singletons. V lost 8 bases and J lost 4, with 18 bases in between. The CDR3 loop spans 15 amino acids. Germline loops: CDR1 MNHEY, CDR2 SVGAGI. This clone was detected once. The specimen was peripheral blood, collected on day 0 of AZD1222 vaccination. This receptor was identified in an adult in good health. V gene TRBV6-5 combines with J gene TRBJ1-5; D might be TRBD1 (6 bases). In DNA form, the CDR3 reads TGTGCCAGCGGCCGGGACACAGAGAATAATCAGCCCCAGCATTTT. Its protein is CASGRDTENNQPQHF.